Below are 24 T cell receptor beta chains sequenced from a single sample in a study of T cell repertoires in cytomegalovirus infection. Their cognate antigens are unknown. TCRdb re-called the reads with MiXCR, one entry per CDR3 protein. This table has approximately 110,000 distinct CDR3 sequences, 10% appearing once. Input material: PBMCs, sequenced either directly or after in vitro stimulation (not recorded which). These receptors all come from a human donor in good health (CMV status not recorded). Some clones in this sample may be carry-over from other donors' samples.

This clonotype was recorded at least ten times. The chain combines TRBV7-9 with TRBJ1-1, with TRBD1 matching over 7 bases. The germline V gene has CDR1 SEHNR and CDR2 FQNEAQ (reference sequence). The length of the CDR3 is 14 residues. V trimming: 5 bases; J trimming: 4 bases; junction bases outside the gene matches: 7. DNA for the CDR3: TGTGCCAGCAGCCAGGGGGGGGGGTTCACTGAAGCTTTCTTT. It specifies CASSQGGGFTEAFF.

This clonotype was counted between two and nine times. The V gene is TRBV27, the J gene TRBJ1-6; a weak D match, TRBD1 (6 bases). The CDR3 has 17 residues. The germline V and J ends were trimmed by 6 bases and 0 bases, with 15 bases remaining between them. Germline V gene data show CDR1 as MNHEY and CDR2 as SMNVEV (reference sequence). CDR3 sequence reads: CASSKEDSSSYNSPLHF. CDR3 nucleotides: TGTGCCAGCAGCAAGGAGGACAGCAGCTCCTATAATTCACCCCTCCACTTT.

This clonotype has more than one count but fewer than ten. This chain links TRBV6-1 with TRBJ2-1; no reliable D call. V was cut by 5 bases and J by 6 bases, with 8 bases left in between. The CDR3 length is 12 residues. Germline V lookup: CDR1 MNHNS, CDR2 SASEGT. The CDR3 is CASSSATNEQFF. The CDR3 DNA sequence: TGTGCCAGCAGTTCTGCGACCAATGAGCAGTTCTTC.

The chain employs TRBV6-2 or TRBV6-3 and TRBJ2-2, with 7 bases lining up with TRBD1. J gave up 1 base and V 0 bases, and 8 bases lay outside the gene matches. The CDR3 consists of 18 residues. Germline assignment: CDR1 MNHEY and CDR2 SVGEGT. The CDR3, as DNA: TGTGCCAGCAGTTACTCGCTAACGACAGGGCTGAACACCGGGGAGCTGTTTTTT. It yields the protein CASSYSLTTGLNTGELFF.

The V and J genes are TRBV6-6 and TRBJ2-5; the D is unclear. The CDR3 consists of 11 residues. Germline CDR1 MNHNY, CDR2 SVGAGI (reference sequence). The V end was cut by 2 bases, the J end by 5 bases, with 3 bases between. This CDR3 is CASSYEETQYF. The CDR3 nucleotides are TGTGCCAGCAGTTACGAGGAGACCCAGTACTTC.

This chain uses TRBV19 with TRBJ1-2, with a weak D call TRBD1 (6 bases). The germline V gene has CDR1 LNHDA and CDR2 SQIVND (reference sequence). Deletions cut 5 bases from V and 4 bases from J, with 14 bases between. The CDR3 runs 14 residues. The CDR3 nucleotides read TGTGCCAGTAGTGAGGGGGGCTCGGGCTATGGCTACACCTTC. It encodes CASSEGGSGYGYTF.

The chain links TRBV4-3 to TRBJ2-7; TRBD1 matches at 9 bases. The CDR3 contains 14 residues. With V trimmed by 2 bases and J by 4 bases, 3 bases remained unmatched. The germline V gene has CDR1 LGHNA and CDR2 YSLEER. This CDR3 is CASSQPQGAYEQYV. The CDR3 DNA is TGCGCCAGCAGCCAACCACAGGGGGCTTACGAGCAGTACGTC.

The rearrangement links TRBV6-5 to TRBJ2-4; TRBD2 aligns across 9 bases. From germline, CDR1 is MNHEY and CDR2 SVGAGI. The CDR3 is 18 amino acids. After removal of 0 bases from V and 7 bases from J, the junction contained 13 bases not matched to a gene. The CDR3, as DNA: TGTGCCAGCAGTTACTCTTCTCTGCGCAGCGGGAGGAACAACATTCAGTACTTC. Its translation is CASSYSSLRSGRNNIQYF.

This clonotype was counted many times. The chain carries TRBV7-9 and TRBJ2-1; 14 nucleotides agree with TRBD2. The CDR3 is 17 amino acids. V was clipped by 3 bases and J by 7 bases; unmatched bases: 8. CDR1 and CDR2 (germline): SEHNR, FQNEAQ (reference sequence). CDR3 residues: CASSLGLAGAPGNEQFF. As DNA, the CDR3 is TGTGCCAGCAGCTTGGGACTAGCGGGGGCTCCTGGTAATGAGCAGTTCTTC.

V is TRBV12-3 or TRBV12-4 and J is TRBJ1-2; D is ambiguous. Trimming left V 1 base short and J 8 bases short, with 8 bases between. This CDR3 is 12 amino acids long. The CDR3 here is CASSLVEYGYTF. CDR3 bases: TGTGCCAGCAGTTTAGTGGAGTACGGCTACACCTTC.

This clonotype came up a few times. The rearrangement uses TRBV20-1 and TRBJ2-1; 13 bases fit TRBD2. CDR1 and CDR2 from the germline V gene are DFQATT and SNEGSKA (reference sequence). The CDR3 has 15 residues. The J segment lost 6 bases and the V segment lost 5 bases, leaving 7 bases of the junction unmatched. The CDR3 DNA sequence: TGCAGTGCTCCCAAACTAGCGGGAGGGAGCAATGAGCAGTTCTTC. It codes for CSAPKLAGGSNEQFF.

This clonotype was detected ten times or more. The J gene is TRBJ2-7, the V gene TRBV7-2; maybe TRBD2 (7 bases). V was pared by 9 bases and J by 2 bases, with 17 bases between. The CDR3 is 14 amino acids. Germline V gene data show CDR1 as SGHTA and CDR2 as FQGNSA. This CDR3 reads CASSGASGPYEQYF. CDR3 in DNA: TGTGCCAGTTCGGGGGCTAGCGGTCCCTACGAGCAGTACTTC.

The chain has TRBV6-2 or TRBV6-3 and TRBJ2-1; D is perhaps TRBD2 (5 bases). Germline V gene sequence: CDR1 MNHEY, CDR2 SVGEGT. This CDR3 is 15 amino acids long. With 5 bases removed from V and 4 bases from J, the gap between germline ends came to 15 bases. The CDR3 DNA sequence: TGTGCCAGCAGTACTAGATTCCCGGGGTACAATGAGCAGTTCTTC. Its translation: CASSTRFPGYNEQFF.

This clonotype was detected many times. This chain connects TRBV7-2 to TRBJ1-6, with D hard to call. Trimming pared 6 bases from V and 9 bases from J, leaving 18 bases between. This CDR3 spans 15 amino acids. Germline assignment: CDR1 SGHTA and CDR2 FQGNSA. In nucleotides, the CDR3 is TGTGCCAGCAGTAAGGAAGCGGAGGATTCTTCACCCCTCCACTTT. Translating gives CASSKEAEDSSPLHF. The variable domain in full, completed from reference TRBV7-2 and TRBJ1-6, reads GAGVSQSPSNKVTEKGKDVELRCDPISGHTALYWYRQSLGQGLEFLIYFQGNSAPDKSGLPSDRFSAERTGGSVSTLTIQRTQQEDSAVYLCASSKEAEDSSPLHFGNGTRLTVT.

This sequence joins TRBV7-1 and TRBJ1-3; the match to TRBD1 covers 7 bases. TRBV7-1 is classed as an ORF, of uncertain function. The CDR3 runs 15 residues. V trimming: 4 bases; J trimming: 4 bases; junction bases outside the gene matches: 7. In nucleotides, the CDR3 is TGTGCCAGCAGCTACAGGGGATTGGAAGGAAACACCATATATTTT. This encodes CASSYRGLEGNTIYF.

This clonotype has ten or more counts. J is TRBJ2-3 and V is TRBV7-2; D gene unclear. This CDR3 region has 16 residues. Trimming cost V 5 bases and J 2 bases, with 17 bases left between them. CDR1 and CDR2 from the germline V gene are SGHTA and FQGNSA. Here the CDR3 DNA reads TGTGCCAGCAGCCAGCAAGCCGGGCGGTACACAGATACGCAGTATTTT. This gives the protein CASSQQAGRYTDTQYF. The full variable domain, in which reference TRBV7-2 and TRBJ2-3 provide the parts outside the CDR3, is GAGVSQSPSNKVTEKGKDVELRCDPISGHTALYWYRQSLGQGLEFLIYFQGNSAPDKSGLPSDRFSAERTGGSVSTLTIQRTQQEDSAVYLCASSQQAGRYTDTQYFGPGTRLTVL.

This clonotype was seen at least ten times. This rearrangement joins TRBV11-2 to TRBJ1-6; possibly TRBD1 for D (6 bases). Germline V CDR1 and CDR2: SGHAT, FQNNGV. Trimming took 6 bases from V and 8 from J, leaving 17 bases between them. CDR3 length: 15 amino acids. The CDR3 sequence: CASRRLRGSDSPLHF. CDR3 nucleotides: TGTGCCAGCAGAAGGCTCAGGGGATCAGATTCACCCCTCCACTTT.

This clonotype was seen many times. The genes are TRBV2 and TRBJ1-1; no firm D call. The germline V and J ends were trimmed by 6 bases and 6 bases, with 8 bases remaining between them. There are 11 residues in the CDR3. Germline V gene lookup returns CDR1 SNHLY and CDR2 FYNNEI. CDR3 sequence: CASRAGAEAFF. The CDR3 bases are TGTGCCAGCAGGGCGGGAGCTGAAGCTTTCTTT.

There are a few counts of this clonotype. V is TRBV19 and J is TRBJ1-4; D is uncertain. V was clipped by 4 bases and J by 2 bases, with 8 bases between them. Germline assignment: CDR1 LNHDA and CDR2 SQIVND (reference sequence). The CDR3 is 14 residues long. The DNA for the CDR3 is TGTGCCAGTAGTACGACACTGACTAATGAAAAACTGTTTTTT. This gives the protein CASSTTLTNEKLFF.

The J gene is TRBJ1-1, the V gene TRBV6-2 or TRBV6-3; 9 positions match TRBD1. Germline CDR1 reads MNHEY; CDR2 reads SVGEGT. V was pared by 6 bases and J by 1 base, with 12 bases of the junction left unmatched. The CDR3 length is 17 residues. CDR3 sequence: CASSPQHPDRGNTEAFF. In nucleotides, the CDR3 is TGTGCCAGCAGCCCTCAGCATCCGGACAGGGGGAACACTGAAGCTTTCTTT.

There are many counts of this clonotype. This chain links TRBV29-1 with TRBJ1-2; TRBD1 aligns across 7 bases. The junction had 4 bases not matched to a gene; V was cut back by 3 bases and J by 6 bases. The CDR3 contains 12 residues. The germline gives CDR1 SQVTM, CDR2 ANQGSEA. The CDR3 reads CSVEWQGDGYTF. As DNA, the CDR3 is TGCAGCGTTGAGTGGCAGGGGGATGGCTACACCTTC.

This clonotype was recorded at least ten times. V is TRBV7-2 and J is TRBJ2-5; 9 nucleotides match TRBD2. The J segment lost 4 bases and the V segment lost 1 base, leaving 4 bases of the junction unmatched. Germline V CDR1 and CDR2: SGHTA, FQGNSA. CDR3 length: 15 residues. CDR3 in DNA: TGTGCCAGCAGCTTAGGGCTAGCGGGACGAGAGACCCAGTACTTC. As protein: CASSLGLAGRETQYF. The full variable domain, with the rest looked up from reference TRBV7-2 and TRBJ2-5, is GAGVSQSPSNKVTEKGKDVELRCDPISGHTALYWYRQSLGQGLEFLIYFQGNSAPDKSGLPSDRFSAERTGGSVSTLTIQRTQQEDSAVYLCASSLGLAGRETQYFGPGTRLLVL.

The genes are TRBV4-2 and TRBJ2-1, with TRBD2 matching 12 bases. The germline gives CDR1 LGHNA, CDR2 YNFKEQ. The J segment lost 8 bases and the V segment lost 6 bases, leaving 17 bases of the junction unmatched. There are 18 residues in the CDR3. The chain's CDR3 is CASSPPASGRAQVYEQFF. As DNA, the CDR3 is TGTGCCAGCAGTCCCCCGGCTAGCGGGAGGGCCCAGGTATATGAGCAGTTCTTC.

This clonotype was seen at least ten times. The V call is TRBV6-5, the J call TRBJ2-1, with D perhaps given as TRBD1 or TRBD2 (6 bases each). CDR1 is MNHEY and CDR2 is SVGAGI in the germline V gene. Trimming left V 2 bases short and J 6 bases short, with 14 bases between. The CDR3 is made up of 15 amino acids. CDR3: CASSYRGLWVNEQFF. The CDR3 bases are TGTGCCAGCAGTTACCGGGGGCTTTGGGTCAATGAGCAGTTCTTC.